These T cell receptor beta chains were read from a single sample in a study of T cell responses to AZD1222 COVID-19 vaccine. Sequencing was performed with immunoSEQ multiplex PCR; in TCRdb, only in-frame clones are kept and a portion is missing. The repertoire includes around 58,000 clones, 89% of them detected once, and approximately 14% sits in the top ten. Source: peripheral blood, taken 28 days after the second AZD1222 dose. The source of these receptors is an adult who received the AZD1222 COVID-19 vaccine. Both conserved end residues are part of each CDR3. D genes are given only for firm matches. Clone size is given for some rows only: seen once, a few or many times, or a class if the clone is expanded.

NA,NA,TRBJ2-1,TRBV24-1,CATSDPGRGTFWNEQFF,TGTGCCACCAGCGACCCTGGCCGAGGGACCTTTTGGAATGAGCAGTTCTTC
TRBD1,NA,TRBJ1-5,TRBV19,CASSLRHRDRFNQPQHF,TGTGCCAGTAGTCTAAGACACCGGGACAGATTCAATCAGCCCCAGCATTTT
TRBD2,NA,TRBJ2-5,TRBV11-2,CASRRIGRGQETQYF,TGTGCCAGCAGGCGCATCGGGAGGGGCCAAGAGACCCAGTACTTC
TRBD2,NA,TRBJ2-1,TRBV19,CAIASGRGRNEQFF,TGTGCCATCGCCAGCGGGAGAGGTAGGAATGAGCAGTTCTTC
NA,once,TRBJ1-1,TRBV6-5,CASSYLTTGNTEAFF,TGTGCCAGCAGTTATCTCACGACAGGGAACACTGAAGCTTTCTTT
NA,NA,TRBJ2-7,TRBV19,CASSIGQGAYEQYF,TGTGCCAGTAGTATAGGGCAGGGAGCCTACGAGCAGTACTTC
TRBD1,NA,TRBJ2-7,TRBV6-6,CASSSYWTGTHEQYF,TGTGCCAGCAGTTCCTACTGGACAGGGACCCACGAGCAGTACTTC
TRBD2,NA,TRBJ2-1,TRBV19,CASSSGRDYNEQFF,TGTGCCAGTAGTAGCGGGAGGGACTACAATGAGCAGTTCTTC
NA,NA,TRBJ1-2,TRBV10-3,CAISESRDGYTF,TGTGCCATCAGTGAGTCGAGGGATGGCTACACCTTC
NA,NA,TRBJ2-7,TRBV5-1,CASSLDSGLGEQYF,TGCGCCAGCAGCTTGGATAGCGGCCTCGGCGAGCAGTACTTC
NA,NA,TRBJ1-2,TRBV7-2,CASSSSYGYTF,TGTGCCAGCAGCTCAAGTTATGGCTACACCTTC
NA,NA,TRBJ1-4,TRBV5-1,CASSFAGVGEKLFF,TGCGCCAGCAGCTTCGCCGGAGTAGGTGAAAAACTGTTTTTT